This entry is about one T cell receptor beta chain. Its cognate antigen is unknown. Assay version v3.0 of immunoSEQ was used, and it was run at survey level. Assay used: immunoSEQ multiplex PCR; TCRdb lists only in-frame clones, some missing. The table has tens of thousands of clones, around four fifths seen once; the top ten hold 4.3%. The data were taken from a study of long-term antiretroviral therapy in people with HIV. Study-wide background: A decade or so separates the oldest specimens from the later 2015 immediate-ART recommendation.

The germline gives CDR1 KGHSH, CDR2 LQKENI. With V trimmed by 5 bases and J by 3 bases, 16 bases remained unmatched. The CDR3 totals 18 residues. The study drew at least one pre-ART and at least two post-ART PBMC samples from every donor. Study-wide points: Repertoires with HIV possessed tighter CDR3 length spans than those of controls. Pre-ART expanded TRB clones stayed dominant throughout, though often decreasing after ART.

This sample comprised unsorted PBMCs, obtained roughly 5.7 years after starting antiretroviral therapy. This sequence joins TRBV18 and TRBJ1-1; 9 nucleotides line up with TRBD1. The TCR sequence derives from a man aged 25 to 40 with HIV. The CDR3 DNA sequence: TGTGCCAGCTCAAACCGGGACAGGGAGTATGTGTTGGACACTGAAGCTTTCTTT. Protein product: CASSNRDREYVLDTEAFF.